Below are 19 T cell receptor beta chains sequenced from a single sample in a study of T cells in localized non-small cell lung cancer. Data came from immunoSEQ multiplex PCR; TCRdb stores just in-frame clones and leaves some out. The repertoire holds roughly 16,000 clones, 89% seen once, with under 35% in the top ten. The input for sequencing was peripheral blood, taken before any cancer treatment. Receptors were obtained from a female donor aged 60 or older with stage III squamous cell lung carcinoma.

V gene TRBV10-1 combines with J gene TRBJ2-1; D is unclear. The CDR3 has 16 amino acids. The germline V gene encodes CDR1 WNHNN and CDR2 SYGVQD (reference sequence). V lost 7 bases to trimming and J lost 0 bases, with 16 bases between them. CDR3 bases: TGCGCCAGCACCGTAGAGGATTCGAGCTCCTACAATGAGCAGTTCTTC. As protein: CASTVEDSSSYNEQFF.

This sequence joins TRBV19 and TRBJ2-3, with 10 bases aligning to TRBD2. Germline loops: CDR1 LNHDA, CDR2 SQIVND (reference sequence). V trimming: 8 bases; J trimming: 2 bases; junction bases outside the gene matches: 7. The CDR3 has 15 residues. CDR3 sequence (DNA): TGTGCCAGTTCCCCCACTAGCGGGAACACAGATACGCAGTATTTT. Translated, it gives CASSPTSGNTDTQYF.

The rearrangement joins TRBV28 to TRBJ2-7; 11 bases map to TRBD2. V dropped 3 bases and J dropped 5; count of bases not matched to a gene: 3. From germline, CDR1 is MDHEN and CDR2 SYDVKM. The CDR3 has 14 amino acids. Here the CDR3 reads CASSFSGRANEQYF. The CDR3 nucleotides are TGTGCCAGCAGTTTTAGCGGGAGGGCAAACGAGCAGTACTTC.

The table lists this clone with a count of one. V and J are TRBV30 and TRBJ2-3; 14 bases are shared with TRBD2. The CDR3 loop spans 16 amino acids. Trimming took 0 bases from V and 4 from J; bases not matched to a gene: 3. CDR1 and CDR2 from the germline V gene are GTSNPN and SVGIG (reference sequence). The CDR3 DNA reads TGTGCCTGGAGTGTGACTAGCGGGAGGGTACCAGATACGCAGTATTTT. Its protein product is CAWSVTSGRVPDTQYF.

The rearrangement uses TRBV19 and TRBJ2-1; D possibly corresponds to TRBD2 (6 bases). The CDR3 extends over 16 amino acids. CDR1 and CDR2 (germline): LNHDA, SQIVND (reference sequence). Trimming took off 3 bases at V and 2 bases at J, with 14 bases between the two ends. The CDR3, as DNA: TGTGCCAGTAGTATTCTGGCGGGAAGCACCTACAATGAGCAGTTCTTC. Translating it yields CASSILAGSTYNEQFF.

Details on this clone: Its ends do not fully match the called genes, so a read error is possible. The chain links TRBV13 to TRBJ2-1; D gene uncertain. CDR1 and CDR2 from the germline V gene are PRHDT and FYEKMQ (reference sequence). The CDR3 sequence is 12 residues long. The CDR3 DNA reads as TGTGCCAGCAGCTCCAGGTTGGGTAGTTGTCTCTTC. It translates to CASSSRLGSCLF.

V usage is TRBV2 and J usage is TRBJ2-6, with 11 positions matching TRBD1. Germline CDR1 and CDR2: SNHLY and FYNNEI. The CDR3 consists of 17 residues. V lost 7 bases and J lost 0; bases outside the gene matches: 5. CDR3 loop: CASNRDRGASGANVLTF. In DNA form, the CDR3 reads TGTGCCAGCAATCGGGACAGGGGGGCCTCTGGGGCCAACGTCCTGACTTTC.

The V call is TRBV6-4, the J call TRBJ2-5; 10 nucleotides agree with TRBD1. V was pared by 3 bases and J by 10 bases, with 5 bases of the junction left unmatched. CDR1 and CDR2 (germline): MRHNA, SNTAGT. CDR3 length: 13 residues. This chain's CDR3 is CASSESDRGVQYF. In DNA, the CDR3 is TGTGCCAGCAGTGAATCGGACAGGGGGGTCCAGTACTTC.

The genes are TRBV18 and TRBJ1-2; D not resolved. This CDR3 is built from 13 residues. Germline-derived CDR1 and CDR2 are KGHSH and LQKENI. Trimming left V 2 bases short and J 3 bases short, with 7 bases between. The CDR3 nucleotides are TGTGCCAGCTCACCAGGTTTTGACTATGGCTACACCTTC. Amino acids: CASSPGFDYGYTF.

The rearrangement joins TRBV28 to TRBJ1-1; maybe TRBD1 (6 bases). The CDR3 is 13 amino acids. Trimming took off 8 bases at V and 1 base at J, with 11 bases between the two ends. In germline, CDR1 is MDHEN, CDR2 SYDVKM. The CDR3 spells CASGGHANTEAFF. As DNA, the CDR3 is TGTGCCAGCGGGGGACACGCGAACACTGAAGCTTTCTTT.

A single count supports this clone. The V gene is TRBV10-3, the J gene TRBJ1-1, with 7 bases identical to TRBD1. This CDR3 comprises 16 residues. Germline CDR1 and CDR2: ENHRY and SYGVKD. The ends lost 6 bases at V and 0 bases at J; junction bases unmatched: 10. CDR3 loop: CAIRTGQVGMNTEAFF. The CDR3, as DNA: TGTGCCATCAGGACCGGACAGGTGGGGATGAACACTGAAGCTTTCTTT.

The chain joins TRBV27 to TRBJ2-5; 12 bases fit TRBD2. Germline CDR1 reads MNHEY; CDR2 reads SMNVEV (reference sequence). CDR3 size: 15 residues. V lost 6 bases to trimming and J lost 1 base; unmatched junction nucleotides: 3. The CDR3: CASRGLAGIQETQYF. The DNA for the CDR3 is TGTGCCAGCAGAGGACTAGCGGGGATCCAAGAGACCCAGTACTTC.

The chain employs TRBV7-2 and TRBJ2-1; the D gene is possibly TRBD1 (6 bases). V was shortened by 1 base and J by 2 bases, with 9 bases between the two germline ends. Germline CDR1 SGHTA, CDR2 FQGNSA. The CDR3 extends over 15 amino acids. CDR3 protein: CASSLVRGPYNEQFF. The DNA for the CDR3 is TGTGCCAGCAGCTTAGTCAGGGGACCCTACAATGAGCAGTTCTTC.

The chain combines TRBV6-1 with TRBJ1-2; D is perhaps TRBD1 (6 bases). The V gene lost 7 bases and the J gene lost 4 bases, with 19 bases spanning the gap. CDR1 and CDR2 from the germline V gene are MNHNS and SASEGT. This CDR3 has 15 amino acids. DNA of the CDR3: TGTGCCAGCAAGGGACAAGACTCCCCAGCCTATGGCTACACCTTC. Translation gives CASKGQDSPAYGYTF.

The chain joins TRBV28 to TRBJ2-7, with no clear D. The V and J ends lost 7 bases and 6 bases respectively, with 16 bases between them. Germline V gene lookup returns CDR1 MDHEN and CDR2 SYDVKM. The CDR3 has 13 amino acids. Here the CDR3 DNA reads TGTGCCAGCACCTGGGCCCCGAAAGGCGAGCAGTACTTC. Translation: CASTWAPKGEQYF.

This clone was picked up one time. The chain joins TRBV6-1 to TRBJ1-4; the D is unclear. CDR1 is MNHNS, CDR2 SASEGT, per germline. Trimming removed 7 bases from V and 7 bases from J, with 7 bases in between. The CDR3 is made up of 11 amino acids. CDR3 loop: CASKGAEKLFF. The CDR3 DNA reads TGTGCCAGCAAAGGAGCTGAAAAACTGTTTTTT.

The rearrangement links TRBV27 to TRBJ2-7, with a weak D call TRBD1 (6 bases). The V and J ends lost 0 bases and 6 bases respectively, with 9 bases between them. CDR3 length equals 13 residues. CDR1 is MNHEY, CDR2 SMNVEV, per germline (reference sequence). This CDR3 is CASSLSSRGEQYF. CDR3 coding DNA: TGTGCCAGCAGTTTATCCTCCAGGGGCGAGCAGTACTTC.

The chain joins TRBV19 to TRBJ1-5; no reliable D call. V was clipped by 1 base and J by 0 bases, with 7 bases between them. CDR3 length equals 15 residues. The germline V gene encodes CDR1 LNHDA and CDR2 SQIVND (reference sequence). The CDR3 reads CASSIGPHSNQPQHF. CDR3 DNA: TGTGCCAGTAGTATAGGTCCCCATAGCAATCAGCCCCAGCATTTT.

The rearrangement uses TRBV5-1 and TRBJ2-1, with D possibly being TRBD2 (7 bases). Looked up from germline, CDR1 is SGHRS and CDR2 is YFSETQ. There are 16 residues in the CDR3. V gave up 0 bases and J gave up 2 bases, with 12 bases separating them. CDR3 loop: CASSLGSGGTYNEQFF. CDR3 in DNA: TGCGCCAGCAGCTTGGGGTCGGGGGGCACCTACAATGAGCAGTTCTTC.